This paragraph covers one T cell receptor beta chain sequence. Its antigen is still unknown. This entry is derived from a study of monozygotic twins with inflammatory bowel disease. Study outcomes and limitations: Repertoire similarity did not differ between concordant and discordant twins, perhaps due to limited power.

The CDR3 loop spans 16 amino acids. CDR1 and CDR2 (germline): SGHDT, YYEEEE. TCRdb reprocessed the 5' RACE reads and keeps a single row for each CDR3 protein, giving no DNA. This sample's clone table lists approximately 340,000 distinct CDR3 sequences. The sample consisted of blood. The V gene is TRBV5-6, the J gene TRBJ1-3; the D call from TCRdb, TRBD1, cannot be confirmed without DNA. The source is a human donor with ulcerative colitis or Crohn's disease, or a healthy co-twin of an affected twin (not recorded which). The chain's CDR3 is CASSSRVGGSGNTIYF.